This TCR beta chain was sequenced in a study of tumour-infiltrating T cells in Burkitt lymphoma. About the study: Overall and progression-free survival were predicted by productive clonality.

Germline V gives CDR1 SGHVS, CDR2 FQNEAQ. The CDR3 contains 14 residues. V was clipped by 5 bases and J by 1 base, with 11 bases between them. The protocol was immunoSEQ multiplex PCR, while the TCRdb copy is restricted to in-frame clones and leaves out a portion. Of about 5,400 clones detected, approximately 9.9% appear once; the ten largest clones hold about 2%. Material for sequencing was tumor tissue. The rearrangement links TRBV7-8 to TRBJ2-5; D possibly uses TRBD1 or TRBD2 (5 bases each). The receptor's source is a human donor with diffuse large B-cell lymphoma. The CDR3 DNA is TGTGCCAGCAGCCAGGGAGCGGTCCAAGAGACCCAGTACTTC. Its translation is CASSQGAVQETQYF.